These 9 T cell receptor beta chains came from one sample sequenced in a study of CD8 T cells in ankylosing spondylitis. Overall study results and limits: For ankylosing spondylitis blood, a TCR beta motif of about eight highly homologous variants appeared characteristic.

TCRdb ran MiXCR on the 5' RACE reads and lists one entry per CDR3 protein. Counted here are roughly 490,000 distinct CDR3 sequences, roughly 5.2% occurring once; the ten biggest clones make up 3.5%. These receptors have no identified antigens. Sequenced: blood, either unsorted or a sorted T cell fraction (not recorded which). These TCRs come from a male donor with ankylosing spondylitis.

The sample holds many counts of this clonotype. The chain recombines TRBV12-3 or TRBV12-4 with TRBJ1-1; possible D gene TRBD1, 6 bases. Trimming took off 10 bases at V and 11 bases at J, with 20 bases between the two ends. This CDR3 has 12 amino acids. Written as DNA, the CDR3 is TGTGCCACCTCTTCGGGGGGGCTCGGGGCTTTCTTT. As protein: CATSSGGLGAFF.

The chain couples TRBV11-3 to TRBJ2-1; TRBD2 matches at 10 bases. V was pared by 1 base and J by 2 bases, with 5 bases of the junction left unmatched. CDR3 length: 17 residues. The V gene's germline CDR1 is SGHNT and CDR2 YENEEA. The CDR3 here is CASSLGLAGVAYNEQFF. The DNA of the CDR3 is TGTGCCAGCAGCTTAGGGCTAGCGGGAGTCGCCTACAATGAGCAGTTCTTC.

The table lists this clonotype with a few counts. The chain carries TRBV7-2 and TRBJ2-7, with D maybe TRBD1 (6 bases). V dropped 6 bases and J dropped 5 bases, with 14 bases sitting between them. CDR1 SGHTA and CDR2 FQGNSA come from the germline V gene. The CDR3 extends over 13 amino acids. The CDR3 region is CASSSLRGDEQYF. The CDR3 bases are TGTGCCAGCAGTTCCCTCAGGGGCGACGAGCAGTACTTC.

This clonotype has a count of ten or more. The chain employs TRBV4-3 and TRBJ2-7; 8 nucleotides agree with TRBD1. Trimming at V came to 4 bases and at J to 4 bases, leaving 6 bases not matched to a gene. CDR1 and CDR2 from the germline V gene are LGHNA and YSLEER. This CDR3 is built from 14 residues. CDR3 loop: CASSPTHRGYEQYF. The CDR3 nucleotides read TGCGCCAGCAGCCCAACGCACAGGGGGTACGAGCAGTACTTC.

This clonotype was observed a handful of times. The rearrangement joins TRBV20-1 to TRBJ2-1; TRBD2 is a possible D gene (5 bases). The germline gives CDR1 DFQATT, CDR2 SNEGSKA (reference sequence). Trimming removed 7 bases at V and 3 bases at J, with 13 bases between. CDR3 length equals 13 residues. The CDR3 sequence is CSGGRKVYNEQFF. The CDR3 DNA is TGCAGTGGAGGGAGAAAAGTCTACAATGAGCAGTTCTTC.

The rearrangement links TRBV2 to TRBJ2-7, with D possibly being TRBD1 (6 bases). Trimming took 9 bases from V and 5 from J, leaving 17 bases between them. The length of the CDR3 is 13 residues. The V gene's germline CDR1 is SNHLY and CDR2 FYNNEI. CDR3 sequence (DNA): TGTGCCAGTCTCCAGGGGTATTGGGACGAGCAGTACTTC. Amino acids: CASLQGYWDEQYF.

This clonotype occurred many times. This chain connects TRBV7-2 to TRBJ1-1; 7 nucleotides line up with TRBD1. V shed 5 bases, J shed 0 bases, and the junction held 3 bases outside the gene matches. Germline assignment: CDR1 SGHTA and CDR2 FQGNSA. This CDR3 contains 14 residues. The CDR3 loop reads CASSMGQMNTEAFF. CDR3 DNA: TGTGCCAGCAGCATGGGACAGATGAACACTGAAGCTTTCTTT. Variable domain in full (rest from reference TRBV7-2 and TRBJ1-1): GAGVSQSPSNKVTEKGKDVELRCDPISGHTALYWYRQSLGQGLEFLIYFQGNSAPDKSGLPSDRFSAERTGGSVSTLTIQRTQQEDSAVYLCASSMGQMNTEAFFGQGTRLTVV.

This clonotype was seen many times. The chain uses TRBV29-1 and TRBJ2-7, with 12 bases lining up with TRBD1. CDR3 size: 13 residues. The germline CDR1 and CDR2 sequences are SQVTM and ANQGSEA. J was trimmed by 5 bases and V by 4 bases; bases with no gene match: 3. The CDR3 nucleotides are TGCAGCGTTGGGGGACAGGGGGCCCACGAGCAGTACTTC. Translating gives CSVGGQGAHEQYF.

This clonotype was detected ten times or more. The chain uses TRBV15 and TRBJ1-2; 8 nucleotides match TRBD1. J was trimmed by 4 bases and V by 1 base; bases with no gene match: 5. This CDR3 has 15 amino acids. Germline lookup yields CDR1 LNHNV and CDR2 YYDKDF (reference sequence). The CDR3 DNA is TGTGCCACCAGCAGAGTTGCAGGGGGCGGCTATGGCTACACCTTC. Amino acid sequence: CATSRVAGGGYGYTF.